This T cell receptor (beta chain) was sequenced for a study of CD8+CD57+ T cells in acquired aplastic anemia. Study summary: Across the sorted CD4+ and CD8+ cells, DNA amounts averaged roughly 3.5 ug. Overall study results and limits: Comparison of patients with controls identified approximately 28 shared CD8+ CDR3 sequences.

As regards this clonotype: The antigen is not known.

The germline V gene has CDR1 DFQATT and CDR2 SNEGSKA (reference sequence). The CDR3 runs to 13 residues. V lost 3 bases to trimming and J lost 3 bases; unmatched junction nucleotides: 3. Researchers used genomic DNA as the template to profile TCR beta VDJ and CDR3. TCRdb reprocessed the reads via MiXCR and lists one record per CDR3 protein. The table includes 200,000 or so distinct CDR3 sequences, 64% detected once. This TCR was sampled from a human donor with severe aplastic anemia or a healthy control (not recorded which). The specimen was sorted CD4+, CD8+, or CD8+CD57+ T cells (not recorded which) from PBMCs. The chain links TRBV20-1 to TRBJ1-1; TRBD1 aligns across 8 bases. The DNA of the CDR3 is TGCAGTGCTAGTACAGGGGGGCACACTGAAGCTTTCTTT. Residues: CSASTGGHTEAFF.